The 30 T cell receptor beta chains below come from one sample, sequenced in a study of CXCR3-negative and CXCR3-positive naive CD8 T cells. Study-wide findings and caveats: When CXCR3-positive naive cells were set against CXCR3-negative naive cells, the former had more hydrophobic TRB CDR3s.

The antigens of these receptors remain unknown. UMI labels and 5' RACE were used to prepare the TRB cDNA libraries. TCRdb derives one entry per CDR3 protein from the 5' RACE reads, leaving out DNA. This sample's clone table lists about 150,000 distinct CDR3 sequences. Input material: naive CXCR3+ CD8+ T cells from blood. Subset: CD45RO-CCR7+CD27+CD95- naive CD8+ T cells expressing CXCR3 (TNR3+). The receptors were gathered from a human donor in good health. Some clones in this sample may be carry-over from other donors' samples.

The chain employs TRBV5-1 and TRBJ2-1; TCRdb proposes TRBD2, but this gene call is untestable without DNA. This CDR3 region has 16 residues. The germline CDR1 and CDR2 sequences are SGHRS and YFSETQ. CDR3 loop: CASSLTSGGTYNEQFF. Supplemented by reference TRBV5-1 and TRBJ2-1, the full variable domain reads KAGVTQTPRYLIKTRGQQVTLSCSPISGHRSVSWYQQTPGQGLQFLFEYFSETQRNKGNFPGRFSGRQFSNSRSEMNVSTLELGDSALYLCASSLTSGGTYNEQFFGPGTRLTVL.

V usage is TRBV6-5 and J usage is TRBJ2-5; TCRdb calls TRBD2, which cannot be checked without DNA. CDR3 size: 17 residues. Germline values: CDR1 MNHEY, CDR2 SVGAGI. The CDR3 region is CASSYSALAGVQETQYF.

The chain carries TRBV6-4 and TRBJ2-2. The CDR3 totals 15 residues. Germline V gives CDR1 MRHNA, CDR2 SNTAGT. CDR3 residues: CASSDSSRHTGELFF.

V and J are TRBV2 and TRBJ2-3; with no DNA, the TCRdb D assignment of TRBD2 cannot be verified. The V gene's germline CDR1 is SNHLY and CDR2 FYNNEI. The CDR3 runs 14 residues. The CDR3 reads CASKRQGKKDTQYF.

V and J are TRBV20-1 and TRBJ1-5; TCRdb's assignment of TRBD1 cannot be checked, as there is no DNA. Germline V gives CDR1 DFQATT, CDR2 SNEGSKA (reference sequence). The CDR3 has 20 amino acids. CDR3 sequence reads: CSARDQFSTGQLLVDQPQHF.

The V call is TRBV27, the J call TRBJ2-1; the TCRdb D gene call, TRBD2, has no DNA to confirm it. Germline CDR1 and CDR2: MNHEY and SMNVEV (reference sequence). The CDR3 contains 13 residues. CDR3 residues: CASSPSTMREQFF.

This chain uses TRBV29-1 with TRBJ2-1. CDR3 length equals 12 residues. Germline V gives CDR1 SQVTM, CDR2 ANQGSEA. The CDR3 protein is CSVETLENEQFF.

This chain connects TRBV25-1 to TRBJ2-2. The CDR3 has 13 residues. Germline V gives CDR1 MGHDK, CDR2 SYGVNS. The CDR3 spells CASSEGYTGELFF.

The chain is built from TRBV7-9 and TRBJ2-7. The CDR3 contains 14 residues. CDR1 and CDR2 from the germline V gene are SEHNR and FQNEAQ (reference sequence). The CDR3 sequence: CASSLSGRPYEQYF.

The chain carries TRBV12-3 or TRBV12-4 and TRBJ2-3. The CDR3 is 13 residues long. This CDR3 is CASSASSTDTQYF.

The rearrangement joins TRBV28 to TRBJ2-3. This CDR3 has 12 residues. The V gene's germline CDR1 is MDHEN and CDR2 SYDVKM. The CDR3 loop is CASRRGTDTQYF.

The V and J genes are TRBV5-4 and TRBJ2-1; the TCRdb D gene call, TRBD2, has no DNA to confirm it. Germline CDR1 SGHNT, CDR2 YYREEE (reference sequence). The CDR3 has 14 amino acids. CDR3 sequence reads: CASSAATGVHEQFF.

The V gene is TRBV6-2 or TRBV6-3, the J gene TRBJ1-1; as DNA is missing, the TRBD1 call by TCRdb cannot be tested. This CDR3 is 13 amino acids long. Looked up from germline, CDR1 is MNHEY and CDR2 is SVGEGT. The CDR3: CASSYNRGTEAFF.

The chain couples TRBV11-2 to TRBJ2-1. The germline CDR1 and CDR2 sequences are SGHAT and FQNNGV. The CDR3 runs to 12 residues. The chain's CDR3 is CASSSDSNEQFF.

This sequence joins TRBV5-6 and TRBJ2-7. CDR3 length: 15 amino acids. CDR1 and CDR2 (germline): SGHDT, YYEEEE. The CDR3 loop is CASSSWAELIYEQYF.

This chain uses TRBV5-1 with TRBJ2-1; absent DNA, TCRdb's TRBD2 call cannot be checked. This CDR3 has 19 amino acids. Germline CDR1 reads SGHRS; CDR2 reads YFSETQ. Here the CDR3 reads CASSRTSGGATRPYNEQFF.

The rearrangement joins TRBV7-6 to TRBJ1-1; the D call of TRBD1 rests on TCRdb alone, since no DNA is present to check it. The CDR3 runs 13 residues. Germline values: CDR1 SGHVS, CDR2 FNYEAQ. The CDR3 loop reads CASSLGGDTEAFF.

This chain connects TRBV7-9 to TRBJ2-3; TCRdb's assignment of TRBD1 cannot be checked, as there is no DNA. This CDR3 has 14 amino acids. Germline CDR1 is SEHNR and CDR2 is FQNEAQ (reference sequence). CDR3 loop: CATFWERGTDTQYF.

V and J are TRBV4-2 and TRBJ1-1; lacking DNA, the TRBD1 call made by TCRdb goes unchecked. The germline V gene has CDR1 LGHNA and CDR2 YNFKEQ. This CDR3 comprises 13 residues. CDR3 sequence: CASSQDPQGEAFF.

J is TRBJ1-1 and V is TRBV12-3 or TRBV12-4; the D gene TCRdb calls, TRBD1, cannot be checked with no DNA. The CDR3 spans 11 residues. This CDR3 reads CASREGTKAFF.

The chain links TRBV7-9 to TRBJ1-2; TCRdb indicates TRBD1, and absent DNA this call remains unverified. The length of the CDR3 is 14 residues. Germline V gene sequence: CDR1 SEHNR, CDR2 FQNEAQ (reference sequence). The chain's CDR3 is CASSHPGILYGYTF. Full variable domain (outside the CDR3, taken from reference TRBV7-9 and TRBJ1-2): DTGVSQNPRHKITKRGQNVTFRCDPISEHNRLYWYRQTLGQGPEFLTYFQNEAQLEKSRLLSDRFSAERPKGSFSTLEIQRTEQGDSAMYLCASSHPGILYGYTFGSGTRLTVV.

The rearrangement joins TRBV15 to TRBJ2-3. The V gene's germline CDR1 is LNHNV and CDR2 YYDKDF (reference sequence). This CDR3 has 17 amino acids. CDR3 sequence reads: CATSRDRGRQSTDTQYF.

CDR3 protein: CSARDKRDRAVLGTQPQHF. The V call is TRBV20-1, the J call TRBJ1-5; TCRdb's assignment of TRBD1 cannot be checked, as there is no DNA. This CDR3 is 19 amino acids long. Looked up from germline, CDR1 is DFQATT and CDR2 is SNEGSKA (reference sequence).

The V gene is TRBV10-2, the J gene TRBJ2-7. The V gene's germline CDR1 is WSHSY and CDR2 SAAADI. The CDR3 consists of 12 residues. The CDR3 spells CASSGGFHEQYF.

This chain uses TRBV12-3 or TRBV12-4 with TRBJ2-1; lacking DNA, the TRBD1 call made by TCRdb goes unchecked. The CDR3 covers 17 residues. The CDR3 protein is CASSPDSANPHYNEQFF.

This chain joins TRBV20-1 and TRBJ2-1. In germline, CDR1 is DFQATT, CDR2 SNEGSKA (reference sequence). The CDR3 length is 12 residues. The CDR3 is CSARDWGREQFF.

The V and J genes are TRBV28 and TRBJ2-1; TCRdb reports TRBD1, a call that lacks DNA to check it against. The CDR3 sequence is 14 residues long. Germline CDR1 reads MDHEN; CDR2 reads SYDVKM. CDR3: CASSHRGIYNEQFF.

The chain recombines TRBV7-9 with TRBJ2-1; TCRdb calls TRBD1, which cannot be checked without DNA. The length of the CDR3 is 16 residues. Looked up from germline, CDR1 is SEHNR and CDR2 is FQNEAQ (reference sequence). CDR3 amino acids: CASSSPVGGLDNEQFF.

The rearrangement links TRBV23-1 to TRBJ2-5; the TCRdb D gene call, TRBD1, has no DNA to confirm it. TRBV23-1 is an open reading frame, and its role is uncertain. CDR3 length: 14 residues. The CDR3 protein is CASTPQGLQETQYF.

The V and J genes are TRBV19 and TRBJ2-7; the TCRdb call, TRBD1, lacks DNA for checking. From germline, CDR1 is LNHDA and CDR2 SQIVND (reference sequence). The CDR3 is 15 amino acids. This CDR3 is CASSPGSRGLYEQYF.